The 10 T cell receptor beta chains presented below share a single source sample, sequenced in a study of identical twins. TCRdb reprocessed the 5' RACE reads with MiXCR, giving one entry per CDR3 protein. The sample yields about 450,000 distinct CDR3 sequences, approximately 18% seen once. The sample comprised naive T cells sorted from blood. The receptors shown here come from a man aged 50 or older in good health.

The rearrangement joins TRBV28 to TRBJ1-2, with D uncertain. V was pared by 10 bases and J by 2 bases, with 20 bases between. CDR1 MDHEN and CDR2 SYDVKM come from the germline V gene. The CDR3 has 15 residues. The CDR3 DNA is TGTGCCACCCAAACGATCAGGTTACGCAACTATGGCTACACCTTC. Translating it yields CATQTIRLRNYGYTF.

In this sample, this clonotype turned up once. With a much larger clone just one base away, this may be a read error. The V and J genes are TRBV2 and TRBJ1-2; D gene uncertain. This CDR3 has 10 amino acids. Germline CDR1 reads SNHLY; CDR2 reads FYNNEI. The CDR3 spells CASSEGGYPF. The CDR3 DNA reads TGTGCCAGCAGTGAAGGCGGCTACCCCTTC.

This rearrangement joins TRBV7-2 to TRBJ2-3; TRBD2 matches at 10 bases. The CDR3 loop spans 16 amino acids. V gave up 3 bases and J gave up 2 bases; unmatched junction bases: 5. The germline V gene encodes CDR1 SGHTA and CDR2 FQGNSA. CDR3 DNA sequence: TGTGCCAGCAGCTTCCGGAGCGGGGGGGTCACAGATACGCAGTATTTT. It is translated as CASSFRSGGVTDTQYF.

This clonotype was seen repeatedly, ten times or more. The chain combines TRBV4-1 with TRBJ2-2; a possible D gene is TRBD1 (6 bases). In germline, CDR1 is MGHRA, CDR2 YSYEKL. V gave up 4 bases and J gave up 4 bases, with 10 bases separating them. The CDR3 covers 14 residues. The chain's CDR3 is CASSPGVSTGELFF. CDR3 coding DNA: TGCGCCAGCAGCCCAGGGGTTTCCACCGGGGAGCTGTTTTTT.

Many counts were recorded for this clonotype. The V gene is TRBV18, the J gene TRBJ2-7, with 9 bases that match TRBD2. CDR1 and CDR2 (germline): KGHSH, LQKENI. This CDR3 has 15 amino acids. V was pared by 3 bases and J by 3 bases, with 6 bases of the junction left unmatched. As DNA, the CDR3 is TGTGCCAGCTCACCCTCCGGGACTAGCATCTACGAGCAGTACTTC. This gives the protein CASSPSGTSIYEQYF. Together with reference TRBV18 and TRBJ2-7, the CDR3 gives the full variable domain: NAGVMQNPRHLVRRRGQEARLRCSPMKGHSHVYWYRQLPEEGLKFMVYLQKENIIDESGMPKERFSAEFPKEGPSILRIQQVVRGDSAAYFCASSPSGTSIYEQYFGPGTRLTVT.

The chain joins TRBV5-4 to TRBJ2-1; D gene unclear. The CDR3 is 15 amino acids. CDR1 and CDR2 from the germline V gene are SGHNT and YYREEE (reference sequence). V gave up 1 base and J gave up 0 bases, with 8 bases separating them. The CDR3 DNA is TGTGCCAGCAGCTTGACGAAAAGCTCCTACAATGAGCAGTTCTTC. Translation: CASSLTKSSYNEQFF.

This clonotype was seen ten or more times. In DNA, the CDR3 is TGTGCCAGCAGGTCACAGGGGGCTTTCGGCTACGAGCAGTACTTC. It codes for CASRSQGAFGYEQYF. The chain links TRBV28 to TRBJ2-7, with 9 positions matching TRBD1. This CDR3 spans 15 amino acids. V lost 6 bases to trimming and J lost 3 bases; unmatched junction nucleotides: 9. The V gene's germline CDR1 is MDHEN and CDR2 SYDVKM.

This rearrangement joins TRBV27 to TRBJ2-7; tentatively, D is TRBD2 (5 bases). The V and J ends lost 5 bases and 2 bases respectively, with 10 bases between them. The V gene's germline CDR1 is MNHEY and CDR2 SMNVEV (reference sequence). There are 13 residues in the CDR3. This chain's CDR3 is CASSLGNTYEQYF. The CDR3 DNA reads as TGTGCCAGCAGTCTCGGGAATACCTACGAGCAGTACTTC.

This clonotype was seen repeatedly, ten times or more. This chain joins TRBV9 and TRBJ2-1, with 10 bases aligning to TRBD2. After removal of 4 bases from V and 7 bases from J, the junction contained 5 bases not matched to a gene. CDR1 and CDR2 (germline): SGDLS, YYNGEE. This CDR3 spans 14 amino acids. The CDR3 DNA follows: TGTGCCAGCAGCAAAAGCGGGAGGGGGAATGAGCAGTTCTTC. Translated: CASSKSGRGNEQFF.

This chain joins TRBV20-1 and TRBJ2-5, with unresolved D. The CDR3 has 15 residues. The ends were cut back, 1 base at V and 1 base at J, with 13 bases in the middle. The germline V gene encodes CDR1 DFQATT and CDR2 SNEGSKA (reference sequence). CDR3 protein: CSARVLEKTQETQYF. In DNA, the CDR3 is TGCAGTGCTAGAGTCTTAGAGAAGACCCAAGAGACCCAGTACTTC.